This T cell receptor beta chain was captured in a study of shared clonotypes between healthy human individuals. Study-level results: Researchers sampled only blood; tissue repertoires likely differ.

CD45RO-negative, CCR7-selected cells formed the naive CD8 fraction, which excluded terminally differentiated effector memory CD45RA+ cells. The CDR3 runs to 16 residues. The V gene lost 4 bases and the J gene lost 0 bases, with 14 bases spanning the gap. Germline-derived CDR1 and CDR2 are LNHDA and SQIVND (reference sequence). Of note for this clone: What it recognizes is unknown.

The input for sorted-subset replicate PCRs was 200 to 250 ng DNA, about 29,000 T cell genomes. Clones were read by immunoSEQ multiplex PCR, and TCRdb kept only the in-frame ones, dropping some. The repertoire holds 1.5 million to 2.5 million clones, about 95% seen once, with around 1% in the top ten. Sample: naive CD8+ T cells sorted from blood. This clonotype was sampled from a man between 18 and 35 years old in good health. The V call is TRBV19, the J call TRBJ2-3; D possibly corresponds to TRBD2 (7 bases). Written as DNA, the CDR3 is TGTGCCAGTAGTAAGGCCGGGGGGCTTAGCACAGATACGCAGTATTTT. Encoded protein: CASSKAGGLSTDTQYF.